Listed here is a single T cell receptor (beta chain). The data derive from a study of blood T cell repertoires in COVID-19. Overall study context: Acute and convalescent COVID-19 samples came from the United States, Italy and Spain. T cells, B-cell-depleted T cells, or PBMCs supplied cDNA or gDNA.

CDR1 is GTSNPN, CDR2 SVGIG, per germline (reference sequence). The V end was cut by 3 bases, the J end by 0 bases, with 8 bases between. CDR3 length equals 13 residues. A Seattle source enrolled patients during active infection and followed them longitudinally. Under the authors' procedure: Estimation of nucleated cell counts relied on the amplification of reference gene primers. The repertoire was sequenced with immunoSEQ multiplex PCR; TCRdb's copy has only in-frame clones and lacks some. V and J calls and clone size are copied from that table; D and trimming were computed from the DNA. The data show over 85,000 clones, with around nine tenths seen just once and about 4.2% held by the top ten.

The sequenced sample consisted of peripheral blood. The sequence was obtained from a human donor with COVID-19, enrolled during active disease. The donor label of this sample is uncertain. This chain links TRBV30 with TRBJ1-1, with D perhaps TRBD1 (6 bases). The CDR3 DNA reads as TGTGCCTGGAGACGACAGGTGAACACTGAAGCTTTCTTT. It codes for CAWRRQVNTEAFF.